This TCR beta chain was identified in a study of shared clonotypes between healthy human individuals. TCRdb's copy holds only in-frame clones and misses some; the assay was immunoSEQ multiplex PCR. Of roughly 500,000 clones listed, less than 85% were seen once; the top ten hold 10% to 15%. This CDR3 has 15 amino acids. CDR1 is MDHEN, CDR2 SYDVKM, per germline. V was trimmed by 1 base and J by 8 bases, leaving 14 bases between them. The sequence came from a woman in her 40s in good health. Some clones in this sample may be carry-over from other donors' samples. Sequencing was carried out using PBMCs. This chain links TRBV28 with TRBJ1-4; perhaps TRBD1 as D (6 bases). CDR3 amino acids: CASSLYSGAWEKLFF. CDR3 in DNA: TGTGCCAGCAGTTTATACTCGGGGGCTTGGGAAAAACTGTTTTTT.